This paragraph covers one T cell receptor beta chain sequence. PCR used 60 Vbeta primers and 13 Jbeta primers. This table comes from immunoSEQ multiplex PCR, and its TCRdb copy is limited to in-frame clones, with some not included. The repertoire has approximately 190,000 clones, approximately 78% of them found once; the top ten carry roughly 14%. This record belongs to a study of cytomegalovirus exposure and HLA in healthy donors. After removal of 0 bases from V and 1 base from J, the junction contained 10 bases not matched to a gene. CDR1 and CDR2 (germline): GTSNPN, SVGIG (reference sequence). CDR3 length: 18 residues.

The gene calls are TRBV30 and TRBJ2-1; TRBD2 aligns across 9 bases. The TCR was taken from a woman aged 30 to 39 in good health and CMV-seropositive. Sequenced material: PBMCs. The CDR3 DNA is TGTGCCTGGAGTGTACTAGCGGGTCGATATGGGTCCTACAATGAGCAGTTCTTC. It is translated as CAWSVLAGRYGSYNEQFF.